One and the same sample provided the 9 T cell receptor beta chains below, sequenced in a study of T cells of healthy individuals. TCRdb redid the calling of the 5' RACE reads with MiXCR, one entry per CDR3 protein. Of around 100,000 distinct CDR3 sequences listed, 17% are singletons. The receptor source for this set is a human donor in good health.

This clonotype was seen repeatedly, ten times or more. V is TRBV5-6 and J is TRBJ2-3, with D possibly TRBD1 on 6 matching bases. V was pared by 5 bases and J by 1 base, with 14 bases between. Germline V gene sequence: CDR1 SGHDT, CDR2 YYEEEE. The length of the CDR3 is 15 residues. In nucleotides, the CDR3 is TGTGCCAGCAGGACGACAGGCCGACGCACAGATACGCAGTATTTT. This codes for CASRTTGRRTDTQYF. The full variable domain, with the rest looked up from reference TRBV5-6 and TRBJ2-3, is DAGVTQSPTHLIKTRGQQVTLRCSPKSGHDTVSWYQQALGQGPQFIFQYYEEEERQRGNFPDRFSGHQFPNYSSELNVNALLLGDSALYLCASRTTGRRTDTQYFGPGTRLTVL.

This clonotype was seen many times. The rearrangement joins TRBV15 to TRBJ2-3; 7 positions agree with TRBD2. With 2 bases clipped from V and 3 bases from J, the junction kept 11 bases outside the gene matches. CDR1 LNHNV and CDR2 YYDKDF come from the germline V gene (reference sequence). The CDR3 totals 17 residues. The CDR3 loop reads CATSRSRAGVVTDTQYF. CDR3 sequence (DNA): TGTGCCACCAGCAGATCTCGGGCGGGAGTGGTGACAGATACGCAGTATTTT.

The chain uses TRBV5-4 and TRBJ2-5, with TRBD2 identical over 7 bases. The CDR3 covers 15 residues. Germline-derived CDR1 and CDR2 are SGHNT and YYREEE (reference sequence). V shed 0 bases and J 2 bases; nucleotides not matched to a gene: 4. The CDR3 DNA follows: TGTGCCAGCAGCTTGGCAGCGGGGCAGCAAGAGACCCAGTACTTC. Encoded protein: CASSLAAGQQETQYF.

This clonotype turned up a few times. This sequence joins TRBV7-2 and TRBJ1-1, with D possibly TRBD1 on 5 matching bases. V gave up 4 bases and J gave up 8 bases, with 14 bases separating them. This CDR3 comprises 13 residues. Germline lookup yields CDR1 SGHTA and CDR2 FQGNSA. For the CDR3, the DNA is TGTGCCAGCAGCTACGACCGACAGACCGAAGCTTTCTTT. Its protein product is CASSYDRQTEAFF. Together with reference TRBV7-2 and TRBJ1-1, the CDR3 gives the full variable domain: GAGVSQSPSNKVTEKGKDVELRCDPISGHTALYWYRQSLGQGLEFLIYFQGNSAPDKSGLPSDRFSAERTGGSVSTLTIQRTQQEDSAVYLCASSYDRQTEAFFGQGTRLTVV.

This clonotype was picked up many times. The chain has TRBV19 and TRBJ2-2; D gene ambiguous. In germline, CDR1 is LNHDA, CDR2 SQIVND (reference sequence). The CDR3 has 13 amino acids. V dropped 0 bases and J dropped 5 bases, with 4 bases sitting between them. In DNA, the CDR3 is TGTGCCAGTAGTATAGATCCTACCGGGGAGCTGTTTTTT. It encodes CASSIDPTGELFF.

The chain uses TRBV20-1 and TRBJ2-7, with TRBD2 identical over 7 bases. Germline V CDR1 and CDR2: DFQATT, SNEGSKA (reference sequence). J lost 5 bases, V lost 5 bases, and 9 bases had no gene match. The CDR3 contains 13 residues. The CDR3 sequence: CSAPQRGLNEQYF. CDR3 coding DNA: TGCAGTGCTCCCCAGCGGGGCCTAAACGAGCAGTACTTC.

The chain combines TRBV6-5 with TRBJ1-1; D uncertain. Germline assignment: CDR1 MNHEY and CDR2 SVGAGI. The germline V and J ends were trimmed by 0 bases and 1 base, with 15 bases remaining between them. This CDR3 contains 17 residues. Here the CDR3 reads CASSYSRLRRKNTEAFF. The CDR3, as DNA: TGTGCCAGCAGTTACTCGAGGCTCAGGCGGAAGAACACTGAAGCTTTCTTT.

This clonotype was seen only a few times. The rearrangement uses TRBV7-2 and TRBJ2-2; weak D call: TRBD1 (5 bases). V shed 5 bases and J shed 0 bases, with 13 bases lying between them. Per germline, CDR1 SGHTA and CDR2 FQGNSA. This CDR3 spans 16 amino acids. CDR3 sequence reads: CASSAQQVSNTGELFF. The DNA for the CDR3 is TGTGCCAGCAGCGCCCAACAGGTGTCGAACACCGGGGAGCTGTTTTTT. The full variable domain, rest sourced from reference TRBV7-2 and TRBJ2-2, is GAGVSQSPSNKVTEKGKDVELRCDPISGHTALYWYRQSLGQGLEFLIYFQGNSAPDKSGLPSDRFSAERTGGSVSTLTIQRTQQEDSAVYLCASSAQQVSNTGELFFGEGSRLTVL.

CDR3 DNA sequence: TGTGCCAGCAATCCGGTGGGGAACTCCTACAATGAGCAGTTCTTC. It yields the protein CASNPVGNSYNEQFF. V gene TRBV7-9 combines with J gene TRBJ2-1; no reliable D call. This CDR3 has 15 residues. V lost 7 bases and J 0 bases, leaving 13 bases between the germline ends. Germline V lookup: CDR1 SEHNR, CDR2 FQNEAQ (reference sequence).